The 3 T cell receptor beta chains below were found in one sample sequenced in a study of blood T cells in healthy people across ages (dated by TCRdb to about 2015). Library preparation was by 5' RACE. Data came from an Illumina HiSeq 2500. A second PCR of roughly 6 to 11 cycles was performed with a sample-barcoded 5' primer and a J-beta primer mix. TCRdb's own reprocessing of the public reads used fastp at Q25 and MiXCR and kept productive beta chains. Rows with a matching CDR3 protein are joined into one entry that keeps the most common DNA and genes. The sample includes a few hundred thousand distinct CDR3 sequences, with over 25% observed a single time. The top ten clones comprise about 3.3% of the sample. These data also formed part of another study, on T cells of mothers and their children.

Sequenced: blood. The receptor set was obtained from a boy between 2 and 10 years old in good health.

In this sample, this clonotype turned up a few times. The chain recombines TRBV6-5 with TRBJ1-1; D may be TRBD1 (5 bases). Deletions cut 4 bases from V and 6 bases from J, with 9 bases between. CDR3 size: 12 residues. Germline loops: CDR1 MNHEY, CDR2 SVGAGI. The CDR3 coding sequence is TGTGCCAGCAGTTGCTCGGGGGCTGAAGCTTTCTTT. Amino acid sequence: CASSCSGAEAFF.

V is TRBV11-2 and J is TRBJ1-2; D not certain. This CDR3 comprises 15 residues. The germline V and J ends were trimmed by 4 bases and 6 bases, with 18 bases remaining between them. CDR1 and CDR2 (germline): SGHAT, FQNNGV. The chain's CDR3 is CASSSLRGGNDGYTF. CDR3 coding DNA: TGTGCCAGCAGCTCCCTACGAGGAGGGAATGATGGCTACACCTTC.

J is TRBJ2-1 and V is TRBV28; TRBD2 aligns across 9 bases. Germline CDR1 MDHEN, CDR2 SYDVKM. CDR3 size: 15 residues. J lost 6 bases, V lost 7 bases, and 10 bases had no gene match. The CDR3 region has the DNA TGTGCCAGCAAAGTAGCGGGAGATTGGTCCAATGAGCAGTTCTTC. Protein product: CASKVAGDWSNEQFF.